One TCR beta chain is described in this entry. Its antigen target is currently unknown. Qualities for individual bases were not recorded, and no much larger clone is one base off. The data derive from a study of metastatic and nonmetastatic thyroid tumors (dated by TCRdb to 2020 to 2022). With regard to the full study: For patients with malignant and with benign thyroid disease, the researchers compared repertoires between peripheral blood samples and tumor or nodule tissue samples. Study-wide conclusions, independent of this receptor: In both blood and tumor samples, malignant tumors were reported to have significantly higher TCR beta diversity than benign nodules.

Libraries were prepared through PCR. The sample was run on an Illumina HiSeq 4000. The TCR beta-chain CDR3 region of each patient was profiled by high-throughput sequencing. In the source study's methods: The researchers built a classifier to tell apart papillary thyroid cancer patients with distant metastasis, based on CDR3 differences among clinicopathological groups. The Shannon index was used to assess repertoire diversity, and the Morisita-Horn index was used to assess tumor-blood repertoire similarity. The public reads were reprocessed in TCRdb via fastp at Q25 and MiXCR, keeping in-frame beta chains. TCRdb assigned the V and J calls; the authors' analysis was not used. The sample includes approximately 20,000 clones, with more than 30% observed a single time. Of the sample, roughly 23% falls within the top ten clones. CDR1 and CDR2 are drawn from the germline V gene: MNHEY, SVGEGT. Compared with germline, V lacks 7 bases and J lacks 4 bases; bases without a gene match: 12. From its cysteine to its phenylalanine, the CDR3 spans 15 amino acids. CDR3 DNA only is kept here, 45 bases in frame from base 1.

Before undergoing thyroid surgery, none of the patients had been given any kind of treatment. Using T-cell receptor beta sequencing, the study looked back at clinical samples from patients collected from the early 2010s to the late 2010s. The clonotype comes from a female donor with papillary thyroid cancer or a benign thyroid nodule (not recorded which). Some clones in this sample may be carry-over from other donors' samples. The specimen sequenced was tumor tissue. Recombination joined TRBV6-2 or TRBV6-3 with TRBJ2-5; 7 central bases correspond to TRBD2. In nucleotide form, the sequence is TGTGCCAGCACCACAATGGGAGGGAGAGCAGAGACCCAGTACTTC. It encodes CASTTMGGRAETQYF.